Listed below are T cell receptor beta chains from one sample, sequenced in a study of T cells after yellow fever vaccination. TCRdb recomputed calls from the 5' RACE reads with MiXCR, one row per CDR3 protein. The sample lists 500,000 to 650,000 distinct CDR3 sequences; roughly an eighth were seen once. The specimen comprised PBMCs, sampled on the day of the yellow fever booster vaccination. These receptors all come from a man aged 25 to 40 who received the YFV17D yellow fever vaccine. Both conserved end residues are part of each CDR3. D genes are given only for firm matches. Size values are once, few and many counts, or a class for expanded clones, and some rows have none.

D: .
J: TRBJ2-2
V: TRBV7-2
size: .
DNA: TGTGCCAGCAGCGCAAGTACAGGGACCGGGGAGCTGTTTTTT
CDR3: CASSASTGTGELFF

D: TRBD1
J: TRBJ1-6
V: TRBV14
size: many
DNA: TGTGCCAGCAGCCTCGGGACAGGGGTATCACCCCTCCACTTT
CDR3: CASSLGTGVSPLHF

D: TRBD2
J: TRBJ2-1
V: TRBV15
size: .
DNA: TGTGCCACCAGCAGAGATCTAGCGGGAGGAGACAATGAGCAGTTCTTC
CDR3: CATSRDLAGGDNEQFF

D: .
J: TRBJ2-1
V: TRBV6-2/TRBV6-3
size: few
DNA: TGTGCCAGCAGTTCGCTCGGACTATACAATGAGCAGTTCTTC
CDR3: CASSSLGLYNEQFF

D: .
J: TRBJ2-2
V: TRBV6-1
size: few
DNA: TGTGCCAGTCCCAGCTTGGGGGGCACCGGGGAGCTGTTTTTT
CDR3: CASPSLGGTGELFF

D: .
J: TRBJ1-4
V: TRBV30
size: .
DNA: TGTGCCTGGACCTGGGGGCGCGCTATGGAAAAACTGTTTTTT
CDR3: CAWTWGRAMEKLFF

D: .
J: TRBJ1-4
V: TRBV9
size: .
DNA: TGTGCCAGCAGCGTCAGTCCGATTGGGAATGAAAAACTGTTTTTT
CDR3: CASSVSPIGNEKLFF

D: TRBD2
J: TRBJ2-5
V: TRBV20-1
size: .
DNA: TGCTGCGCGCTAGGGACTAGCGGGAGGGCCGTGGAGACCCAGTACTTC
CDR3: CCALGTSGRAVETQYF

D: .
J: TRBJ2-7
V: TRBV12-3/TRBV12-4
size: few
DNA: TGTGCCAGCAGTGGGGCTCAGGAAGTACGGACCTCCTACGAGCAGTACTTC
CDR3: CASSGAQEVRTSYEQYF

D: .
J: TRBJ1-1
V: TRBV4-2
size: .
DNA: TGTGCCAGCAGCCGCCAAAAGGGCCGGTTCGAAGCTTTCTTT
CDR3: CASSRQKGRFEAFF

D: .
J: TRBJ1-1
V: TRBV5-1
size: .
DNA: TGCGCCAGCAGCTCTGTGGAAGCGGTGGGTGTAGCTTTCTTT
CDR3: CASSSVEAVGVAFF

D: TRBD2
J: TRBJ2-3
V: TRBV11-2
size: few
DNA: TGTGCCAGCAGCTTAAGGACTAGCGGGAGGGCTACGACAGATACGCAGTATTTT
CDR3: CASSLRTSGRATTDTQYF

D: .
J: TRBJ2-3
V: TRBV4-3
size: .
DNA: TGCGCCAGCAGCCAAGATGGCGGGAGCACAGATACGCAGTATTTT
CDR3: CASSQDGGSTDTQYF

D: TRBD1
J: TRBJ1-3
V: TRBV10-1
size: .
DNA: TGCGCCACCAGTGAGACTGAAAGGGACAGGACCGGAAACACCATATATTTT
CDR3: CATSETERDRTGNTIYF

D: TRBD2
J: TRBJ2-7
V: TRBV20-1
size: .
DNA: TGCAGTGCGCGAAGAGCGGGAGGGCCCTACGAGCAGTACTTC
CDR3: CSARRAGGPYEQYF

D: TRBD1
J: TRBJ2-1
V: TRBV2
size: .
DNA: TGTGCCAGCAGTACTGAAGCCTCCGGGACAGGTTTGTCTAATGAGCAGTTCTTC
CDR3: CASSTEASGTGLSNEQFF

D: .
J: TRBJ2-3
V: TRBV11-2
size: .
DNA: TGTGCCAGCAGTCAACCCGGGATTACCACAGATACGCAGTATTTT
CDR3: CASSQPGITTDTQYF

D: TRBD2
J: TRBJ2-4
V: TRBV5-5
size: .
DNA: TGTGCCAGCAGCAGAGACAGCGGGGGCAACTTAAACATTCAGTACTTC
CDR3: CASSRDSGGNLNIQYF

D: TRBD1
J: TRBJ2-7
V: TRBV7-9
size: few
DNA: TGTGCCAGCAGCTGGACAGGGGATCTGGGAGAGCAGTACTTC
CDR3: CASSWTGDLGEQYF

D: .
J: TRBJ2-7
V: TRBV6-6
size: .
DNA: TGTGCCAGCACGACCTACTCTGCCTACGAGCAGTACTTC
CDR3: CASTTYSAYEQYF

D: .
J: TRBJ2-7
V: TRBV20-1
size: few
DNA: TGCAGTGCCTTTGACAGGCGCTCCTACGAGCAGTACTTC
CDR3: CSAFDRRSYEQYF

D: .
J: TRBJ1-5
V: TRBV6-5
size: once
DNA: TGTGCCAGCAGTTACACGGGCGCGGGTCGAAATAGCAATCAGCCCCAGCATTTT
CDR3: CASSYTGAGRNSNQPQHF

D: .
J: TRBJ2-5
V: TRBV19
size: few
DNA: TGTGCCACGTCCCCAGGGGCCTTGTACCAAGAGACCCAGTACTTC
CDR3: CATSPGALYQETQYF

D: TRBD2
J: TRBJ2-2
V: TRBV7-9
size: few
DNA: TGTGCCAGCAGTAAGACTAGCAGTGGCACCGGGGAGCTGTTTTTT
CDR3: CASSKTSSGTGELFF

D: .
J: TRBJ2-1
V: TRBV9
size: few
DNA: TGTGCCAGCAGCCCAGGTCCTGGCAGGAATGAGCAGTTCTTC
CDR3: CASSPGPGRNEQFF

D: .
J: TRBJ2-5
V: TRBV6-6
size: few
DNA: TGTGCCAGCAGTTACGGTCAAGTAGAGACCCAGTACTTC
CDR3: CASSYGQVETQYF

D: TRBD1
J: TRBJ2-6
V: TRBV5-1
size: .
DNA: TGCGCCAGCAGCCCCGACCCGGGACAGGGGGCCAACGTCCTGACTTTC
CDR3: CASSPDPGQGANVLTF

D: .
J: TRBJ2-1
V: TRBV6-5
size: few
DNA: TGTGCCAGTATGGACCGGGAAGATGAGCAGTTCTTC
CDR3: CASMDREDEQFF

D: TRBD1
J: TRBJ2-5
V: TRBV5-1
size: few
DNA: TGCGCCAGCAGCCCGTCATTCACAGGGGTTCTTGGGGCCCAGTACTTC
CDR3: CASSPSFTGVLGAQYF

D: TRBD2
J: TRBJ2-2
V: TRBV20-1
size: many
DNA: TGCAGTGCTAGGCCCGGACTAGCGGGAGGGCCGGGCACCGGGGAGCTGTTTTTT
CDR3: CSARPGLAGGPGTGELFF

D: .
J: TRBJ2-2
V: TRBV7-8
size: .
DNA: TGTGCCAGCAGCCAGGCCGCGAACACCGGGGAGCTGTTTTTT
CDR3: CASSQAANTGELFF

D: TRBD1
J: TRBJ2-5
V: TRBV27
size: many
DNA: TGTGCCAGCAGTGGGACAGCCCAGGGAGAAGAGACCCAGTACTTC
CDR3: CASSGTAQGEETQYF

D: TRBD2
J: TRBJ2-1
V: TRBV30
size: .
DNA: TGTGCCTTTACTAGCGGGAGGAGCTCCTACAATGAGCAGTTCTTC
CDR3: CAFTSGRSSYNEQFF

D: .
J: TRBJ2-2
V: TRBV11-2
size: few
DNA: TGTGCCAGCAGCTTATGGCGCGGGGGACAGGCGAACACCGGGGAGCTGTTTTTT
CDR3: CASSLWRGGQANTGELFF

D: TRBD2
J: TRBJ2-7
V: TRBV6-2/TRBV6-3
size: few
DNA: TGTGCCAGCAGTTACTCGACTGGGGAGGGCCGATTCGAGCAGTACTTC
CDR3: CASSYSTGEGRFEQYF

D: .
J: TRBJ1-1
V: TRBV29-1
size: .
DNA: TGCAGCGTCCTGGGGGAGGCGAACACTGAAGCTTTCTTT
CDR3: CSVLGEANTEAFF

D: .
J: TRBJ2-1
V: TRBV15
size: .
DNA: TGTGCCACCAGCGACGGGGGCTACAATGAGCAGTTCTTC
CDR3: CATSDGGYNEQFF

D: TRBD2
J: TRBJ2-3
V: TRBV20-1
size: .
DNA: TGCAGTGCTAGCCTAGCGGGAGGGCCGCAAGATACGCAGTATTTT
CDR3: CSASLAGGPQDTQYF

D: .
J: TRBJ2-1
V: TRBV7-9
size: many
DNA: TGTGCCAGCAGCTTAACGGCAACCCGGAGGGATGAGAATGAGCAGTTCTTC
CDR3: CASSLTATRRDENEQFF

D: TRBD2
J: TRBJ2-1
V: TRBV2
size: few
DNA: TGTGCCAGCAGTAAGGGAGGGGCAGCCTCCTACAATGAGCAGTTCTTC
CDR3: CASSKGGAASYNEQFF

D: .
J: TRBJ2-7
V: TRBV5-6
size: .
DNA: TGTGCCAGCAGCTTGGCCGTTGATACTTTGAAGCAGTACTTC
CDR3: CASSLAVDTLKQYF

D: .
J: TRBJ2-3
V: TRBV24-1
size: .
DNA: TGTGCCACCAGTGATTTGGGGGTCCTTGGGTCGGATACGCAGTATTTT
CDR3: CATSDLGVLGSDTQYF

D: .
J: TRBJ2-3
V: TRBV30
size: .
DNA: TGTGCCTTCCAGGGTAGGACAGATACGCAGTATTTT
CDR3: CAFQGRTDTQYF

D: TRBD2
J: TRBJ2-1
V: TRBV9
size: .
DNA: TGTGCCAGCAGCGTAGCGGGTAGCGGGATTTTCAATGAGCAGTTCTTC
CDR3: CASSVAGSGIFNEQFF

D: TRBD1
J: TRBJ2-1
V: TRBV7-2
size: .
DNA: TGTGCCAGCAGCCGGGACAGGGGCTTAAACAATGAGCAGTTCTTC
CDR3: CASSRDRGLNNEQFF

D: TRBD1
J: TRBJ2-7
V: TRBV6-1
size: .
DNA: TGTGCCAGCGGACCTTACAGGGGGCCCTACGAGCAGTACTTC
CDR3: CASGPYRGPYEQYF

D: .
J: TRBJ1-2
V: TRBV20-1
size: .
DNA: TGCAGTGCTCAGGGGTCCGTCTATGGCTACACCTTC
CDR3: CSAQGSVYGYTF

D: .
J: TRBJ2-1
V: TRBV2
size: .
DNA: TGTGCCAGCAGTAGGCCGGGAGTTAAACTACACAATGAGCAGTTCTTC
CDR3: CASSRPGVKLHNEQFF

D: .
J: TRBJ2-5
V: TRBV5-1
size: few
DNA: TGCGCCAGCAGTCAAGAATCCCTCGGGACCCAGTACTTC
CDR3: CASSQESLGTQYF

D: TRBD2
J: TRBJ2-7
V: TRBV7-8
size: .
DNA: TGTGCCAGCAGCTTACACCCTTCGACCGGGACTAGCGGGGGATACGAGCAGTACTTC
CDR3: CASSLHPSTGTSGGYEQYF

D: .
J: TRBJ2-3
V: TRBV11-3
size: few
DNA: TGTGCCAGCAGCACACGCGTGGGGGCGCGGGGCACAGATACGCAGTATTTT
CDR3: CASSTRVGARGTDTQYF

D: .
J: TRBJ2-3
V: TRBV7-2
size: many
DNA: TGTGCCAGCAGCCCCCCATCCGATACGCAGTATTTT
CDR3: CASSPPSDTQYF

D: .
J: TRBJ2-7
V: TRBV27
size: few
DNA: TGTGCCACCTCGGGGGCGGGAGTGGTCCACGAGCAGTACTTC
CDR3: CATSGAGVVHEQYF

D: TRBD2
J: TRBJ2-3
V: TRBV20-1
size: .
DNA: TGCAGTGCTAGCTCTAGCGGGAGGGCCGGTACGCAGTATTTT
CDR3: CSASSSGRAGTQYF

D: .
J: TRBJ2-1
V: TRBV10-3
size: few
DNA: TGTGCCACCGCCGGGAGTGCCCTTTTGGATGAGCAGTTCTTC
CDR3: CATAGSALLDEQFF